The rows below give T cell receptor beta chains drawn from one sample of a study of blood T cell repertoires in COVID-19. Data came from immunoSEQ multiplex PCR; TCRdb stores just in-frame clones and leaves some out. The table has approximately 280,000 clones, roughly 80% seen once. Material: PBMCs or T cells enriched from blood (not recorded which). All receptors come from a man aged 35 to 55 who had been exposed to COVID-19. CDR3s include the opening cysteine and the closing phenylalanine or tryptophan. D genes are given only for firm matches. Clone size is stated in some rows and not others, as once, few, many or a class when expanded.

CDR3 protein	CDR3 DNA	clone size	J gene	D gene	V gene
CAWSRQGQTEKLFF	TGTGCCTGGAGTCGACAGGGCCAAACTGAAAAACTGTTTTTT	few	TRBJ1-4	TRBD1	TRBV30
CASRIQGGGYGYTF	TGTGCCAGTAGGATACAGGGAGGGGGGTATGGCTACACCTTC	NA	TRBJ1-2	NA	TRBV19
CATSDGGYDTQYF	TGTGCCACCAGTGACGGGGGTTACGATACGCAGTATTTT	NA	TRBJ2-3	NA	TRBV24-1
CATSRDLLADYNEQFF	TGTGCCACCAGCAGAGATCTACTAGCGGACTACAATGAGCAGTTCTTC	NA	TRBJ2-1	TRBD2	TRBV15
CASSLDQGNTGELFF	TGTGCCAGCAGCTTGGATCAGGGGAACACCGGGGAGCTGTTTTTT	NA	TRBJ2-2	NA	TRBV5-4
CASSLSRNTDTQYF	TGTGCCAGCAGTTTATCGCGGAACACAGATACGCAGTATTTT	NA	TRBJ2-3	NA	TRBV27
CASSASSRSTDTQYF	TGTGCCAGCAGTGCCAGTAGCAGAAGCACAGATACGCAGTATTTT	NA	TRBJ2-3	NA	TRBV5-4
CASSDPGRRTEAFF	TGTGCCAGCAGTGACCCCGGTCGGAGAACTGAAGCTTTCTTT	NA	TRBJ1-1	NA	TRBV27
CASSIRLYREETQYF	TGTGCCAGCAGCATAAGGTTGTACAGGGAAGAGACCCAGTACTTC	NA	TRBJ2-5	NA	TRBV7-9
CATSRDSGPLGGQPQHF	TGTGCCACCAGCAGAGATTCGGGACCCCTCGGGGGGCAGCCCCAGCATTTT	few	TRBJ1-5	NA	TRBV15
CASRGGALGEAFF	TGTGCCAGCAGAGGGGGGGCCTTAGGTGAAGCTTTCTTT	NA	TRBJ1-1	NA	TRBV6-6
CASSSPYRGNTEAFF	TGTGCCAGCAGTTCCCCTTACAGGGGGAACACTGAAGCTTTCTTT	NA	TRBJ1-1	TRBD1	TRBV27
CASSRQTGGFEKLFF	TGTGCCAGCAGCAGGCAGACAGGGGGGTTTGAAAAACTGTTTTTT	NA	TRBJ1-4	TRBD1	TRBV6-5
CASSDTGGNSPLHF	TGTGCCAGTAGTGATACAGGGGGAAATTCACCCCTCCACTTT	NA	TRBJ1-6	TRBD1	TRBV19
CASSLGINRYQETQYF	TGTGCCAGCAGCTTGGGGATAAACAGATACCAAGAGACCCAGTACTTC	few	TRBJ2-5	NA	TRBV5-4
CASSNKGGQKNQPQHF	TGTGCCAGCAGCAACAAAGGGGGACAGAAGAATCAGCCCCAGCATTTT	NA	TRBJ1-5	NA	TRBV21-1
CASSLGVPFPGNTIYF	TGTGCCAGCAGCTTAGGAGTCCCCTTTCCTGGAAACACCATATATTTT	NA	TRBJ1-3	NA	TRBV11-2
CASSGRSESNIQYF	TGTGCCAGCAGCGGGCGGTCGGAATCGAACATTCAGTACTTC	NA	TRBJ2-4	NA	TRBV9
CACTYAGGPRTRGYTF	TGTGCCTGCACCTATGCGGGGGGCCCTCGGACTCGAGGCTACACCTTC	NA	TRBJ1-2	NA	TRBV30
CAWSAGTGYEKLFF	TGTGCCTGGAGCGCCGGGACAGGGTATGAAAAACTGTTTTTT	few	TRBJ1-4	TRBD1	TRBV30
CASSPGEGARGYTF	TGTGCCAGCTCACCGGGTGAGGGGGCGCGAGGCTACACCTTC	NA	TRBJ1-2	TRBD1	TRBV18
CASSYSSNSNTGELFF	TGTGCCAGCAGTTACTCGTCTAACTCGAACACCGGGGAGCTGTTTTTT	NA	TRBJ2-2	NA	TRBV6-5
CASSPGQGPYGYTF	TGTGCCAGCAGCCCAGGACAGGGTCCCTATGGCTACACCTTC	NA	TRBJ1-2	TRBD1	TRBV9
CASSPTDGGGKQYF	TGTGCCAGCAGCCCTACGGACGGCGGGGGTAAGCAGTACTTC	NA	TRBJ2-7	TRBD2	TRBV7-6
CASSQGQPNTGELFF	TGTGCCAGCAGTCAGGGACAGCCGAACACCGGGGAGCTGTTTTTT	NA	TRBJ2-2	TRBD1	TRBV6-5
CAWKTGGIDYGYTF	TGTGCCTGGAAGACAGGGGGCATCGACTATGGCTACACCTTC	NA	TRBJ1-2	TRBD1	TRBV30
CASSPLSFGYTF	TGTGCCAGCTCACCCCTCTCGTTTGGCTACACCTTC	NA	TRBJ1-2	NA	TRBV18
CASSQALAIPQETQYF	TGTGCCAGCAGTCAGGCCCTAGCAATCCCACAAGAGACCCAGTACTTC	NA	TRBJ2-5	NA	TRBV2
CASSLPPGVGSTEAFF	TGTGCCAGCAGCTTGCCCCCCGGCGTCGGGAGCACTGAAGCTTTCTTT	NA	TRBJ1-1	NA	TRBV5-6
CASSPGLATNEKLFF	TGTGCCTCATCCCCAGGGCTGGCAACTAATGAAAAACTGTTTTTT	few	TRBJ1-4	NA	TRBV30
CASSISQGVTGADTQYF	TGTGCCAGTAGTATTAGTCAGGGCGTCACAGGGGCAGATACGCAGTATTTT	NA	TRBJ2-3	TRBD1	TRBV19
CASSPGGAGSNQPQHF	TGTGCCAGCAGCCCAGGGGGCGCGGGGAGCAATCAGCCCCAGCATTTT	NA	TRBJ1-5	TRBD1	TRBV11-2
CASMGQGENEQFF	TGTGCCAGCATGGGACAGGGTGAGAATGAGCAGTTCTTC	NA	TRBJ2-1	TRBD1	TRBV2
CASRPPGQGLEQYF	TGCGCCAGCAGGCCGCCGGGACAGGGTTTGGAGCAGTACTTC	NA	TRBJ2-7	TRBD1	TRBV5-1
CATVTSSSTDTQYF	TGTGCCACAGTCACTTCTAGCAGCACAGATACGCAGTATTTT	NA	TRBJ2-3	NA	TRBV10-3
CAWSPGQGTTNEKLFF	TGTGCCTGGAGTCCCGGACAGGGGACAACTAATGAAAAACTGTTTTTT	NA	TRBJ1-4	TRBD1	TRBV30
CATSDPGGLDTDTQYF	TGTGCCACCAGTGATCCAGGGGGGTTGGACACAGATACGCAGTATTTT	NA	TRBJ2-3	NA	TRBV24-1
CATSSPTGTEAQPQHF	TGTGCCACCAGTAGCCCCACAGGGACCGAGGCTCAGCCCCAGCATTTT	NA	TRBJ1-5	NA	TRBV24-1
CASRGATSREQYF	TGTGCCAGTCGTGGGGCCACCTCCCGCGAGCAGTACTTC	NA	TRBJ2-7	NA	TRBV6-6
CASSPGQGTYNEQFF	TGTGCCAGCAGCCCGGGACAGGGAACCTACAATGAGCAGTTCTTC	NA	TRBJ2-1	TRBD1	TRBV7-9
CASRLYNEQFF	TGTGCCAGCAGACTCTACAATGAGCAGTTCTTC	NA	TRBJ2-1	NA	TRBV3-1/TRBV3-2
CASSPRGTTGSESYNEQFF	TGTGCCAGCAGCCCGAGGGGCACTACAGGGTCAGAATCCTACAATGAGCAGTTCTTC	NA	TRBJ2-1	NA	TRBV7-9
CASSIISGRAYEQFF	TGTGCCAGCAGTATCATTAGCGGGAGGGCGTATGAGCAGTTCTTC	NA	TRBJ2-1	TRBD2	TRBV28
CASSSLQPGATNEKLFF	TGTGCCAGCAGCTCCTTGCAGCCCGGAGCAACTAATGAAAAACTGTTTTTT	NA	TRBJ1-4	NA	TRBV11-2
CASSWSGRNTEAFF	TGTGCCAGTAGCTGGAGTGGTAGGAACACTGAAGCTTTCTTT	NA	TRBJ1-1	NA	TRBV19
CASSQDRGGSEQFF	TGTGCCAGCAGCCAAGATAGGGGCGGGAGTGAGCAGTTCTTC	NA	TRBJ2-1	TRBD2	TRBV3-1/TRBV3-2
CASLISRDRYYGYTF	TGTGCCAGCCTTATAAGCCGGGACAGGTACTATGGCTACACCTTC	few	TRBJ1-2	TRBD1	TRBV6-5
CASSYGGSSYNSPLHF	TGTGCCAGCAGTTACGGGGGGAGCTCCTATAATTCACCCCTCCACTTT	NA	TRBJ1-6	NA	TRBV6-5
CASSPGLAGPYEQYF	TGTGCCAGCAGCCCAGGACTAGCGGGCCCGTACGAGCAGTACTTC	NA	TRBJ2-7	TRBD2	TRBV7-8
CSASPGRYEQYF	TGCAGTGCTAGTCCGGGTCGCTACGAGCAGTACTTC	once	TRBJ2-7	NA	TRBV20-1